This T cell receptor (beta chain) was documented in a study of blood T cell repertoires in COVID-19. For the study at large: Specimens from acute and convalescent COVID-19 originated in the United States, Italy and Spain. Sources were T cells, B-cell-depleted T cells, or PBMCs; the material itself was cDNA or gDNA.

In the study's own analysis: Nucleated cell number was recorded as an estimate derived from reference gene primer amplification. Produced via immunoSEQ multiplex PCR; TCRdb's table is partial and in-frame only. Clone size and the V and J calls come from that table; the DNA yielded D and trimming. The table has around 450,000 clones, about 90% seen once. Two consecutive negative NP/OP PCR tests, clearance, or resolved symptoms defined Cohort 3 recovery. In germline, CDR1 is SGHDN, CDR2 FVKESK. Unmatched junction bases numbered 8, after V lost 5 bases and J lost 5 bases. The CDR3 has 14 residues. This chain connects TRBV14 to TRBJ1-2, with TRBD1 matching over 7 bases. The TCR comes from a man in his late teens or twenties who had recovered from COVID-19. The sample consisted of PBMCs or T cells enriched from blood (not recorded which). The CDR3 is CASSNQGGWYGYTF. As DNA, the CDR3 is TGTGCCAGCAGCAACCAGGGGGGCTGGTATGGCTACACCTTC.